The T cell receptor beta chain under discussion was sequenced for a study of cytomegalovirus exposure and HLA in healthy donors. Study context: Caucasian-associated ancestry cluster membership applied to approximately 84% of around 400 genotyped donors. Study-wide points: It was reported that the classifier diagnosed cytomegalovirus status with high specificity and sensitivity in both the original and validation cohorts. Reportedly, fewer N-insertions than the roughly 600-donor mean appeared in an Asian-associated ancestry cluster in a later analysis.

PCR primers comprised 60 Vbeta and 13 Jbeta primers. TCRdb's copy holds only in-frame clones and misses some; the assay was immunoSEQ multiplex PCR. The sample records about 120,000 clones, 83% being singletons. This clone has only one observation. Its specificity is not known. The sequenced sample consisted of PBMCs. The origin of this receptor is a woman aged 35 to 49 in good health and CMV-seropositive.

CDR3 in amino acids: CASSSGLDEQFF. Written as DNA, the CDR3 is TGTGCCAGCAGCTCAGGCTTGGATGAGCAGTTCTTC. This chain links TRBV7-8 with TRBJ2-1; no reliable D call. CDR3 length: 12 residues. The V gene's germline CDR1 is SGHVS and CDR2 FQNEAQ. Trimming took 4 bases from V and 8 from J, leaving 9 bases between them.